This is a list of T cell receptor beta chains from one sample in a study of OX40 agonist ivuxolimab in advanced cancers. Method: immunoSEQ multiplex PCR; TCRdb's copy keeps in-frame clones and lacks some. In the table there are about 89,000 clones, about nine tenths of which are singletons. The material was CD4+ or CD8+ T cells sorted from blood, obtained in a trial of the OX40 agonist ivuxolimab. Receptor source: an adult with an advanced solid tumor such as melanoma, head and neck, liver or kidney cancer. Each CDR3 is given with its conserved first and last residue. The order of the fields is J gene, D gene, clone size, V gene, CDR3 protein, CDR3 DNA. The D gene is left open where the match is weak. Part of the rows lack a size; the others show once, few, many or a class for expanded clones.

j_gene: TRBJ2-7; d_gene: TRBD2; abundance: -; v_gene: TRBV5-4; CDR3aa: CASSPAPLAGEYEQYF; CDR3nt: TGTGCCAGCAGCCCCGCCCCCCTGGCGGGGGAATACGAGCAGTACTTC
j_gene: TRBJ2-7; d_gene: -; abundance: -; v_gene: TRBV5-6; CDR3aa: CASSLAGVGEQYF; CDR3nt: TGTGCCAGCAGCTTGGCAGGGGTTGGCGAGCAGTACTTC
j_gene: TRBJ1-3; d_gene: -; abundance: -; v_gene: TRBV7-2; CDR3aa: CASSLAGSNLLNTIYF; CDR3nt: TGTGCCAGCAGCTTAGCGGGGTCCAATCTATTAAACACCATATATTTT
j_gene: TRBJ2-7; d_gene: -; abundance: -; v_gene: TRBV14; CDR3aa: CASSQDRDAFYEQYF; CDR3nt: TGTGCCAGCAGCCAAGACCGGGACGCGTTCTACGAGCAGTACTTC
j_gene: TRBJ2-2; d_gene: TRBD2; abundance: -; v_gene: TRBV4-3; CDR3aa: CASSLTAGGPNTGELFF; CDR3nt: TGCGCCAGCAGCCTTACGGCGGGAGGGCCGAACACCGGGGAGCTGTTTTTT
j_gene: TRBJ2-1; d_gene: -; abundance: -; v_gene: TRBV6-5; CDR3aa: CASSYSRQGLNEQFF; CDR3nt: TGTGCCAGCAGTTACTCAAGGCAGGGTCTCAATGAGCAGTTCTTC
j_gene: TRBJ2-2; d_gene: -; abundance: -; v_gene: TRBV29-1; CDR3aa: CSARTWDTGELFF; CDR3nt: TGCAGCGCTCGGACTTGGGACACCGGGGAGCTGTTTTTT
j_gene: TRBJ2-7; d_gene: -; abundance: once; v_gene: TRBV5-1; CDR3aa: CASSLEAGLYEQYF; CDR3nt: TGCGCCAGCAGCTTGGAAGCAGGGCTCTACGAGCAGTACTTC
j_gene: TRBJ2-3; d_gene: -; abundance: -; v_gene: TRBV7-2; CDR3aa: CASSLARGTDTQYF; CDR3nt: TGTGCCAGCAGCTTGGCCAGGGGCACAGATACGCAGTATTTT
j_gene: TRBJ2-5; d_gene: TRBD1; abundance: -; v_gene: TRBV2; CDR3aa: CASSSRQGSETQYF; CDR3nt: TGTGCCAGCAGCAGCAGACAGGGGTCGGAGACCCAGTACTTC
j_gene: TRBJ2-6; d_gene: -; abundance: -; v_gene: TRBV6-5; CDR3aa: CASRQTGANVLTF; CDR3nt: TGTGCCAGCAGGCAGACTGGGGCCAACGTCCTGACTTTC
j_gene: TRBJ1-2; d_gene: TRBD1; abundance: -; v_gene: TRBV5-1; CDR3aa: CASSEGQPNYGYTF; CDR3nt: TGCGCCAGCAGCGAGGGACAGCCTAACTATGGCTACACCTTC
j_gene: TRBJ2-5; d_gene: TRBD1; abundance: -; v_gene: TRBV27; CDR3aa: CASRTGMETQYF; CDR3nt: TGTGCCAGCAGGACAGGGATGGAGACCCAGTACTTC
j_gene: TRBJ1-3; d_gene: TRBD1; abundance: few; v_gene: TRBV4-1; CDR3aa: CASSQGGRGRSSGNTIYF; CDR3nt: TGCGCCAGCAGCCAAGGGGGCAGGGGGCGATCCTCTGGAAACACCATATATTTT
j_gene: TRBJ2-3; d_gene: -; abundance: -; v_gene: TRBV5-1; CDR3aa: CASSRDSPTDTQYF; CDR3nt: TGCGCCAGCAGCCGTGACAGCCCTACAGATACGCAGTATTTT
j_gene: TRBJ1-6; d_gene: -; abundance: -; v_gene: TRBV19; CDR3aa: CASRSEGGTFSALHF; CDR3nt: TGTGCCAGTAGATCGGAGGGGGGGACGTTCTCGGCCCTCCACTTT
j_gene: TRBJ1-2; d_gene: -; abundance: -; v_gene: TRBV28; CDR3aa: CASRSSKGHNGYTF; CDR3nt: TGTGCCAGCAGAAGTTCGAAGGGACACAATGGCTACACCTTC
j_gene: TRBJ1-2; d_gene: -; abundance: once; v_gene: TRBV30; CDR3aa: CAWNQYEEGYTF; CDR3nt: TGTGCCTGGAACCAATACGAAGAGGGCTACACCTTC
j_gene: TRBJ1-2; d_gene: TRBD1; abundance: -; v_gene: TRBV5-4; CDR3aa: CASSSPGQGFGYTF; CDR3nt: TGTGCCAGCAGTTCTCCGGGACAGGGATTTGGCTACACCTTC
j_gene: TRBJ1-2; d_gene: TRBD1; abundance: few; v_gene: TRBV30; CDR3aa: CAGGRDRGAYGYTF; CDR3nt: TGTGCCGGGGGCCGGGACAGGGGAGCCTATGGCTACACCTTC
j_gene: TRBJ2-7; d_gene: -; abundance: once; v_gene: TRBV28; CDR3aa: CASSFLVASNEQYF; CDR3nt: TGTGCCAGCAGTTTTTTAGTAGCTTCCAACGAGCAGTACTTC
j_gene: TRBJ2-1; d_gene: TRBD2; abundance: -; v_gene: TRBV28; CDR3aa: CASSTLAGGRNEQFF; CDR3nt: TGTGCCAGCAGTACGCTAGCGGGAGGACGCAATGAGCAGTTCTTC